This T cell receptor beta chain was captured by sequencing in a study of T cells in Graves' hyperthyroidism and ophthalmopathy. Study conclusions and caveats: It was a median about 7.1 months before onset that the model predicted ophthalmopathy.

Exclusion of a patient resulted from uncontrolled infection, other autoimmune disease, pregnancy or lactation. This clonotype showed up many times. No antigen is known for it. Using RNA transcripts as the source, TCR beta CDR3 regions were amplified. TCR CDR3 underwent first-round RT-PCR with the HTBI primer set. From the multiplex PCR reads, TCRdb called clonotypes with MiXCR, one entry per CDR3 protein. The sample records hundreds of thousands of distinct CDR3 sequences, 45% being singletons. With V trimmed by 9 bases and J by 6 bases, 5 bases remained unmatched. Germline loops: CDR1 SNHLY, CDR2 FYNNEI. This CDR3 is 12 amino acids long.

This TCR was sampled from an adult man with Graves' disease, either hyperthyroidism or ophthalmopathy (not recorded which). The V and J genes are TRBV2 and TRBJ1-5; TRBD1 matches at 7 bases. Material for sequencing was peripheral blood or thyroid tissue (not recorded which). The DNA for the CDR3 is TGTGCCAGTGCGACAGGGAGTCAGCCCCAGCATTTT. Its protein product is CASATGSQPQHF.